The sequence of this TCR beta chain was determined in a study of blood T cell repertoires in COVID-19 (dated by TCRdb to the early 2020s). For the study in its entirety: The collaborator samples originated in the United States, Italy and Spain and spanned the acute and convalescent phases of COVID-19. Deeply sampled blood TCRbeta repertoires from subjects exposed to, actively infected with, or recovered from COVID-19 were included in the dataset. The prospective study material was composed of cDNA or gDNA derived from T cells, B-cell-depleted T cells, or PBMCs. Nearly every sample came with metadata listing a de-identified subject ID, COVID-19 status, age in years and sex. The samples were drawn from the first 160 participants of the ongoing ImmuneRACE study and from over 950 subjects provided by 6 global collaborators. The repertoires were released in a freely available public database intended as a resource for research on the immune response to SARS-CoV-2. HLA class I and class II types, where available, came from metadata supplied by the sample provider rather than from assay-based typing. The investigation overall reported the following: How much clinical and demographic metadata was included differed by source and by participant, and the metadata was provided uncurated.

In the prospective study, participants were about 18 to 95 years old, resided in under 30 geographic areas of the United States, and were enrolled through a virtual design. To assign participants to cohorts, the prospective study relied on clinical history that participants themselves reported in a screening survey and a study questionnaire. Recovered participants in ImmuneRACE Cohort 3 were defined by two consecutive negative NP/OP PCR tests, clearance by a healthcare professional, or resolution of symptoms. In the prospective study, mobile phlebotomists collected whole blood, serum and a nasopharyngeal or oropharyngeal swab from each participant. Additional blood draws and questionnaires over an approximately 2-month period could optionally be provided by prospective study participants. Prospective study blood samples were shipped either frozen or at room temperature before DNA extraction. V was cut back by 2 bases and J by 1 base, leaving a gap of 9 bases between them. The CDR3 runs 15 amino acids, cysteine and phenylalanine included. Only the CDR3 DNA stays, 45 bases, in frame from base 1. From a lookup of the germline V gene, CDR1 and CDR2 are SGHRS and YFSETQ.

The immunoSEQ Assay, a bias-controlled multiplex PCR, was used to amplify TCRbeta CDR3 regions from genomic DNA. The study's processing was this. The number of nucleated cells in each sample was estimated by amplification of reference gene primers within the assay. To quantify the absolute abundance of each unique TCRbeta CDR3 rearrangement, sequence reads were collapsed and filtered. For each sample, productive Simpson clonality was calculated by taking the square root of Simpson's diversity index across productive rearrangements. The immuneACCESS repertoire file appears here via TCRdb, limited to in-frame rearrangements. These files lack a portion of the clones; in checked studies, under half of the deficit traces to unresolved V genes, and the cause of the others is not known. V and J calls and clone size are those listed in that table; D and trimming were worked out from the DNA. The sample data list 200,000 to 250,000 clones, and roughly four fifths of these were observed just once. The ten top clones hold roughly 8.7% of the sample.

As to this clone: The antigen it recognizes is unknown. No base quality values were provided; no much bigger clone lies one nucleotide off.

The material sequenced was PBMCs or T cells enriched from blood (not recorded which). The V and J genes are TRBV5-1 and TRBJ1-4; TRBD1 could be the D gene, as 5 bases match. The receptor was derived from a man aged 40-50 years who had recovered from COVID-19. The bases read TGCGCCAGCAGCTTCTCAGGGATAACTAATGAAAAACTGTTTTTT. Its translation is CASSFSGITNEKLFF.